The clone carrying this T cell receptor beta chain was counted a few times. Use of 60 Vbeta and 13 Jbeta primers characterized the PCR. Profiled with immunoSEQ multiplex PCR; TCRdb holds only in-frame clones, not every one. Of around 150,000 clones detected, about 70% appear once; the ten largest clones hold less than 3.5%. Trimming took off 1 base at V and 2 bases at J, with 9 bases between the two ends. Germline CDR1 reads MGHRA; CDR2 reads YSYEKL. CDR3 size: 14 residues. The data stem from a study of cytomegalovirus exposure and HLA in healthy donors. The chain is built from TRBV4-1 and TRBJ2-7; possibly TRBD2 for D (5 bases). The receptor comes from a middle-aged woman in good health and CMV-seropositive. Source material: PBMCs. The CDR3 loop is CASSQVSSTYEQYF. The CDR3 DNA reads TGCGCCAGCAGCCAAGTATCTAGCACCTACGAGCAGTACTTC.